These 24 T cell receptor beta chains were all obtained from the same sample, sequenced in a study of blood T cell repertoires in COVID-19. TCRdb keeps only in-frame clones here, not all; method: immunoSEQ multiplex PCR. The profile shows 100,000 to 150,000 clones, around 76% of them singletons. The material sequenced was peripheral blood. These receptors all come from a man older than 75 with COVID-19, enrolled during active disease.

This clone has more than one count but fewer than ten. The J gene is TRBJ1-3, the V gene TRBV6-5, with D perhaps matching TRBD1 (6 bases). V was clipped by 6 bases and J by 1 base, with 13 bases between them. Germline V CDR1 and CDR2: MNHEY, SVGAGI. The CDR3 contains 15 residues. CDR3 bases: TGTGCCAGCAGCCTCAATACAGGGTCTGGAAACACCATATATTTT. This codes for CASSLNTGSGNTIYF.

The V gene is TRBV27, the J gene TRBJ1-1; TRBD1 might be the D (5 bases). Germline V gives CDR1 MNHEY, CDR2 SMNVEV (reference sequence). This CDR3 is built from 14 residues. Trimming pared 7 bases from V and 2 bases from J, leaving 14 bases between. This chain's CDR3 is CASTLGGSNTEAFF. The CDR3 coding sequence is TGTGCCAGCACTCTGGGGGGTAGTAACACTGAAGCTTTCTTT.

The J gene is TRBJ1-5, the V gene TRBV28, with 8 bases identical to TRBD1. The CDR3 is 16 amino acids. In germline, CDR1 is MDHEN, CDR2 SYDVKM. With V trimmed by 5 bases and J by 0 bases, 6 bases remained unmatched. The CDR3 sequence: CASSIIQGVSNQPQHF. The CDR3 DNA sequence: TGTGCCAGCAGTATTATACAGGGGGTTAGCAATCAGCCCCAGCATTTT.

This clone has a handful of counts. The chain has TRBV19 and TRBJ1-5; possible D gene TRBD1, 5 bases. There are 18 residues in the CDR3. The germline V and J ends were trimmed by 3 bases and 6 bases, with 24 bases remaining between them. CDR1 is LNHDA, CDR2 SQIVND, per germline (reference sequence). Written as DNA, the CDR3 is TGTGCCAGTAGTATCGGGCAGGGTGGTTCTTTCACAGGTCAGCCCCAGCATTTT. This translates into CASSIGQGGSFTGQPQHF. Drawing the rest from reference TRBV19 and TRBJ1-5, the complete variable domain is DGGITQSPKYLFRKEGQNVTLSCEQNLNHDAMYWYRQDPGQGLRLIYYSQIVNDFQKGDIAEGYSVSREKKESFPLTVTSAQKNPTAFYLCASSIGQGGSFTGQPQHFGDGTRLSIL.

This chain joins TRBV4-3 and TRBJ1-1; TRBD1 aligns across 7 bases. V was pared by 1 base and J by 4 bases, with 6 bases of the junction left unmatched. The CDR3 length is 15 residues. CDR1 and CDR2 (germline): LGHNA, YSLEER. CDR3 DNA: TGCGCCAGCAGCCAAGTTTTAGGGGGCTTCACTGAAGCTTTCTTT. Translation gives CASSQVLGGFTEAFF.

The chain joins TRBV7-6 to TRBJ2-7, with 14 bases lining up with TRBD2. Germline CDR1 is SGHVS and CDR2 is FNYEAQ. CDR3 length: 14 residues. Trimming took 4 bases from V and 5 from J; bases not matched to a gene: 1. The CDR3 DNA is TGTGCCAGCAGCTCGGGACTAGCGGGGGACGAGCAGTACTTC. Its translation is CASSSGLAGDEQYF.

This chain links TRBV19 with TRBJ2-3; 11 positions agree with TRBD2. Germline-derived CDR1 and CDR2 are LNHDA and SQIVND (reference sequence). The CDR3 has 16 residues. After removal of 5 bases from V and 9 bases from J, the junction contained 13 bases not matched to a gene. In nucleotides, the CDR3 is TGTGCCAGTAGTGGACGACTAGCGGGAAATATGAGGACGCAGTATTTT. Its protein product is CASSGRLAGNMRTQYF.

The CDR3 here is CASSFPQGGINSPLHF. Here the CDR3 DNA reads TGTGCCAGCAGTTTCCCTCAGGGGGGTATTAATTCACCCCTCCACTTT. The V call is TRBV28, the J call TRBJ1-6, with 7 nucleotides matching TRBD1. The V gene's germline CDR1 is MDHEN and CDR2 SYDVKM. J lost 6 bases, V lost 3 bases, and 8 bases had no gene match. The CDR3 totals 16 residues.

The rearrangement joins TRBV18 to TRBJ2-3, with 11 bases that match TRBD2. Per germline, CDR1 KGHSH and CDR2 LQKENI. CDR3 length: 16 amino acids. V shed 2 bases and J 4 bases; nucleotides not matched to a gene: 5. The CDR3 reads CASSPVAGGESDTQYF. The DNA for the CDR3 is TGTGCCAGCTCACCAGTAGCGGGAGGGGAATCAGATACGCAGTATTTT.

CDR3 protein: CASNQRDRANTGELFF. The CDR3, as DNA: TGTGCCAGCAACCAGAGGGACAGGGCTAACACCGGGGAGCTGTTTTTT. The chain joins TRBV9 to TRBJ2-2, with 9 bases that match TRBD1. Germline-derived CDR1 and CDR2 are SGDLS and YYNGEE. Trimming cost V 6 bases and J 2 bases; bases outside gene matches: 8. This CDR3 is built from 16 residues.

This sequence joins TRBV4-3 and TRBJ1-2; no firm D call. Germline-derived CDR1 and CDR2 are LGHNA and YSLEER. The CDR3 covers 14 residues. Trimming shortened V by 2 bases and J by 4 bases, and 11 bases separated the two germline ends. The CDR3 spells CASSQLQPFYGYTF. DNA for the CDR3: TGCGCCAGCAGCCAACTACAGCCTTTCTATGGCTACACCTTC.

The rearrangement links TRBV5-1 to TRBJ2-5, with D perhaps matching TRBD2 (6 bases). This CDR3 has 14 amino acids. V was pared by 5 bases and J by 5 bases, with 16 bases between. CDR1 and CDR2 from the germline V gene are SGHRS and YFSETQ. The CDR3, as DNA: TGCGCCAGCAGTGAGGGAGGATGGATGGAGACCCAGTACTTC. Amino acids: CASSEGGWMETQYF.

V usage is TRBV11-2 and J usage is TRBJ2-1, with TRBD1 matching over 11 bases. V trimming: 3 bases; J trimming: 4 bases; junction bases outside the gene matches: 2. The CDR3 runs 15 residues. Germline lookup yields CDR1 SGHAT and CDR2 FQNNGV. Written as DNA, the CDR3 is TGTGCCAGCAGCTTCGGACAGGGGGCTTACAATGAGCAGTTCTTC. This encodes CASSFGQGAYNEQFF.

The rearrangement uses TRBV10-2 and TRBJ2-3; 7 nucleotides align to TRBD1. Germline V gene sequence: CDR1 WSHSY, CDR2 SAAADI. CDR3 size: 14 residues. The V and J ends lost 7 bases and 1 base, in that order; junction bases with no gene match: 5. The CDR3 coding sequence is TGCGCCAGCATGGTTACAGGGGGCACAGATACGCAGTATTTT. Protein sequence: CASMVTGGTDTQYF.

The chain recombines TRBV19 with TRBJ2-7, with TRBD2 as a possible D gene (6 bases). Germline V lookup: CDR1 LNHDA, CDR2 SQIVND (reference sequence). This CDR3 region has 14 residues. The V and J ends lost 6 bases and 3 bases respectively, with 15 bases between them. The CDR3 sequence: CASSRSSANYEQYF. CDR3 coding DNA: TGTGCCAGTAGCCGGTCTAGCGCCAACTACGAGCAGTACTTC.

The V gene is TRBV7-2, the J gene TRBJ2-7; D is uncertain. The CDR3 is 11 residues long. Trimming removed 5 bases from V and 6 bases from J, with 8 bases in between. Germline loops: CDR1 SGHTA, CDR2 FQGNSA. This chain's CDR3 is CASSQVGEQYF. As DNA, the CDR3 is TGTGCCAGCAGCCAGGTAGGCGAGCAGTACTTC.

The chain combines TRBV28 with TRBJ1-3; D ambiguous. The ends were cut back, 0 bases at V and 3 bases at J, with 9 bases in the middle. The CDR3 totals 15 residues. Per the germline V gene, CDR1 is MDHEN and CDR2 is SYDVKM. In DNA form, the CDR3 reads TGTGCCAGCAGTTTATGGGGAGGAGGTGGAAACACCATATATTTT. Translated, it gives CASSLWGGGGNTIYF.

This clone has a single count. The rearrangement joins TRBV28 to TRBJ2-2, with D perhaps TRBD2 (6 bases). This CDR3 has 15 amino acids. Per germline, CDR1 MDHEN and CDR2 SYDVKM. With 4 bases removed from V and 1 base from J, the gap between germline ends came to 10 bases. CDR3 loop: CASSSGLLNTGELFF. For the CDR3, the DNA is TGTGCCAGCAGTTCGGGACTCTTGAACACCGGGGAGCTGTTTTTT.

The chain carries TRBV7-2 and TRBJ2-1; 7 bases line up with TRBD2. The length of the CDR3 is 15 residues. V trimming: 1 base; J trimming: 15 bases; junction bases outside the gene matches: 15. Germline V CDR1 and CDR2: SGHTA, FQGNSA. The CDR3 DNA reads TGTGCCAGCAGCTTAGTATCAGGAGGGGCGGGAGTCCCGTTCTTC. Translated, it gives CASSLVSGGAGVPFF.

The rearrangement joins TRBV5-1 to TRBJ2-3, with 9 bases lining up with TRBD2. The CDR3 spans 16 residues. CDR1 and CDR2 (germline): SGHRS, YFSETQ. Trimming at V came to 4 bases and at J to 0 bases, leaving 6 bases not matched to a gene. The CDR3 loop reads CASSLGTSSSTDTQYF. Here the CDR3 DNA reads TGCGCCAGCAGCCTTGGGACTAGCAGTAGCACAGATACGCAGTATTTT.

The rearrangement links TRBV11-3 to TRBJ1-1; possible D gene TRBD1, 6 bases. The CDR3 length is 14 residues. Germline values: CDR1 SGHNT, CDR2 YENEEA. Trimming removed 5 bases at V and 1 base at J, with 11 bases between. For the CDR3, the DNA is TGTGCCAGCAGCGCAAGGGGGAAGAACACTGAAGCTTTCTTT. Translating it yields CASSARGKNTEAFF.

The rearrangement joins TRBV25-1 to TRBJ2-5; TRBD1 matches at 7 bases. Germline trimming cut 0 bases from V and 5 bases from J; bases unmatched to any gene: 6. The CDR3 covers 15 residues. Germline V lookup: CDR1 MGHDK, CDR2 SYGVNS. CDR3 bases: TGTGCCAGCAGTGAATACATAGGGGGCGGGGAGACCCAGTACTTC. Its translation: CASSEYIGGGETQYF.

This clone has more than one count but fewer than ten. This chain uses TRBV18 with TRBJ2-7, with a weak D call TRBD1 (6 bases). This CDR3 is 14 amino acids long. V shed 0 bases and J shed 2 bases, with 8 bases lying between them. CDR1 is KGHSH and CDR2 is LQKENI in the germline V gene. CDR3 sequence: CASSPPDSTYEQYF. In DNA, the CDR3 is TGTGCCAGCTCACCACCGGACAGCACCTACGAGCAGTACTTC.

The sample holds one count of this clone. This CDR3 is CASSFLTGYNEQFF. CDR3 nucleotide sequence: TGTGCCAGCAGTTTCTTGACTGGGTACAATGAGCAGTTCTTC. This chain connects TRBV28 to TRBJ2-1; D is uncertain. The germline CDR1 and CDR2 sequences are MDHEN and SYDVKM. Between the trimmed V and J ends, which lost 3 bases and 4 bases, there was a span of 10 bases. This CDR3 region has 14 residues. The full variable domain, with the rest looked up from reference TRBV28 and TRBJ2-1, is DVKVTQSSRYLVKRTGEKVFLECVQDMDHENMFWYRQDPGLGLRLIYFSYDVKMKEKGDIPEGYSVSREKKERFSLILESASTNQTSMYLCASSFLTGYNEQFFGPGTRLTVL.